The 5 T cell receptor beta chains below were found in one sample sequenced in a study of blood T cells in healthy people across ages. It was with a sample-barcoded 5' primer and a J-beta primer mix that a second PCR of roughly 7 to 12 cycles was run. MiXCR, run by TCRdb on the 5' RACE reads, gives a single entry per CDR3 protein. The repertoire holds about 680,000 distinct CDR3 sequences, with more than 40% as singletons. The material sequenced was blood. Receptors were obtained from a woman aged 55-70 years in good health.

The chain is built from TRBV7-3 and TRBJ1-1, with 7 nucleotides matching TRBD1. The germline gives CDR1 SGHTA, CDR2 FQGTGA. The CDR3 runs to 13 residues. Trimming took 5 bases from V and 6 from J; bases not matched to a gene: 6. CDR3 residues: CASSLGGSAEAFF. The CDR3 coding sequence is TGTGCCAGCAGCCTAGGGGGCAGCGCTGAAGCTTTCTTT. Full variable domain (outside the CDR3, taken from reference TRBV7-3 and TRBJ1-1): GAGVSQTPSNKVTEKGKYVELRCDPISGHTALYWYRQSLGQGPEFLIYFQGTGAADDSGLPNDRFFAVRPEGSVSTLKIQRTERGDSAVYLCASSLGGSAEAFFGQGTRLTVV.

This chain connects TRBV5-1 to TRBJ2-5; 7 nucleotides agree with TRBD2. The DNA end favors TRBJ2-7, so the J call may be wrong. The CDR3 loop spans 15 amino acids. Germline values: CDR1 SGHRS, CDR2 YFSETQ. CDR3 sequence: CASSSLGGRASEQYF. In DNA form, the CDR3 reads TGCGCCAGCAGCTCCCTTGGAGGGAGGGCCTCCGAGCAGTACTTC.

Only one count was recorded for this clonotype. The J gene is TRBJ2-3, the V gene TRBV20-1; the D gene could be TRBD1 or TRBD2 (5 bases each). Germline assignment: CDR1 DFQATT and CDR2 SNEGSKA (reference sequence). There are 16 residues in the CDR3. Trimming left V 1 base short and J 2 bases short, with 16 bases between. CDR3 loop: CSARGGTSDYTDTQYF. The CDR3 nucleotides are TGCAGTGCTAGAGGGGGGACCAGCGACTACACAGATACGCAGTATTTT.

The chain employs TRBV20-1 and TRBJ2-1; possibly TRBD2 for D (6 bases). The CDR3 is 13 amino acids. Germline-derived CDR1 and CDR2 are DFQATT and SNEGSKA (reference sequence). V lost 0 bases to trimming and J lost 7 bases, with 10 bases between them. DNA for the CDR3: TGCAGTGCTAGAGATCTCCGGGAGAATGAGCAGTTCTTC. Residues: CSARDLRENEQFF.

The CDR3 is CASSWTGKTQYF. In DNA, the CDR3 is TGTGCCAGCAGTTGGACAGGGAAGACCCAGTACTTC. The J gene is TRBJ2-5, the V gene TRBV12-3 or TRBV12-4; 8 bases match TRBD1. The CDR3 has 12 residues. The V segment lost 4 bases and the J segment 6 bases; nucleotides outside the gene matches: 1.